One and the same sample provided the 11 T cell receptor beta chains below, sequenced in a study of cytomegalovirus exposure and HLA in healthy donors. The PCR was carried out with 60 Vbeta primers and 13 Jbeta primers. Sequencing was performed with immunoSEQ multiplex PCR; in TCRdb, only in-frame clones are kept and a portion is missing. Of around 170,000 clones listed, 84% are singletons. The sequenced sample was PBMCs. Receptor source: a woman aged 45-59 years in good health and CMV-seropositive.

This chain uses TRBV27 with TRBJ2-1, with 7 positions matching TRBD1. The V gene's germline CDR1 is MNHEY and CDR2 SMNVEV (reference sequence). The junction had 6 bases not matched to a gene; V was cut back by 4 bases and J by 9 bases. This CDR3 is built from 13 residues. Here the CDR3 reads CASSSNRGREQFF. In nucleotides, the CDR3 is TGTGCCAGCAGTTCTAACAGGGGACGTGAGCAGTTCTTC.

This chain joins TRBV25-1 and TRBJ2-7; perhaps TRBD1 as D (7 bases). V gave up 4 bases and J gave up 1 base, with 20 bases separating them. CDR3 length: 17 amino acids. Per the germline V gene, CDR1 is MGHDK and CDR2 is SYGVNS. The DNA of the CDR3 is TGTGCCAGCAGTGCCTATGGGGGGACCAGGGGGTCCTACGAGCAGTACTTC. Protein product: CASSAYGGTRGSYEQYF.

This chain joins TRBV27 and TRBJ2-2; TRBD1 might be the D (5 bases). V lost 4 bases and J 3 bases, leaving 12 bases between the germline ends. Germline V gene lookup returns CDR1 MNHEY and CDR2 SMNVEV (reference sequence). The CDR3 has 15 residues. In DNA form, the CDR3 reads TGTGCCAGCAGTTCTTGGGGCTCGGACACCGGGGAGCTGTTTTTT. This encodes CASSSWGSDTGELFF.

The chain employs TRBV18 and TRBJ1-5, with D unresolved. The germline gives CDR1 KGHSH, CDR2 LQKENI. Trimming removed 6 bases at V and 2 bases at J, with 14 bases between. The CDR3 is 15 residues long. The CDR3 DNA follows: TGTGCCAGCTCCCCGGACGGAGGGCGCAATCAGCCCCAGCATTTT. This gives the protein CASSPDGGRNQPQHF.

V is TRBV9 and J is TRBJ2-5; 9 bases match TRBD2. Germline values: CDR1 SGDLS, CDR2 YYNGEE. The CDR3 totals 16 residues. J gave up 5 bases and V 4 bases, and 12 bases lay outside the gene matches. This CDR3 reads CASSPRRLAGTETQYF. The CDR3 nucleotides read TGTGCCAGCAGCCCCCGGAGGCTAGCGGGGACTGAGACCCAGTACTTC.

This clone was observed a handful of times. This chain links TRBV2 with TRBJ2-3, with TRBD2 matching 9 bases. Germline loops: CDR1 SNHLY, CDR2 FYNNEI. This CDR3 contains 15 residues. V trimming: 4 bases; J trimming: 3 bases; junction bases outside the gene matches: 5. The CDR3 region is CASSGRRGGTDTQYF. Here the CDR3 DNA reads TGTGCCAGCAGTGGCCGGCGGGGGGGGACAGATACGCAGTATTTT.

This chain joins TRBV30 and TRBJ2-7; perhaps TRBD1 as D (6 bases). Germline CDR1 GTSNPN, CDR2 SVGIG (reference sequence). V shed 2 bases and J shed 2 bases, with 13 bases lying between them. CDR3 length equals 14 residues. The CDR3 coding sequence is TGTGCCTGGAGTCAGGACAGCCCGCCCTACGAGCAGTACTTC. Translation: CAWSQDSPPYEQYF.

The chain recombines TRBV6-6 with TRBJ2-3; 11 bases fit TRBD2. The CDR3 covers 15 residues. The ends lost 7 bases at V and 2 bases at J; junction bases unmatched: 5. The germline V gene has CDR1 MNHNY and CDR2 SVGAGI (reference sequence). In DNA, the CDR3 is TGTGCCAGCAATCCTAGCGGGGGGTCCACAGATACGCAGTATTTT. Amino acids: CASNPSGGSTDTQYF.

This chain joins TRBV6-1 and TRBJ1-5; D gene ambiguous. The CDR3 spans 13 residues. The germline gives CDR1 MNHNS, CDR2 SASEGT. Deletions cut 3 bases from V and 9 bases from J, with 12 bases between. The CDR3 bases are TGTGCCAGCAGTGACGGGATCACTCGGCCCCAGCATTTT. It encodes CASSDGITRPQHF.

In nucleotides, the CDR3 is TGTGCCAGCAGCCTAACGGAGAGCTCCTACGAGCAGTACTTC. Its protein product is CASSLTESSYEQYF. The chain is built from TRBV11-3 and TRBJ2-7; D is uncertain. Trimming stripped 5 bases from V and 0 bases from J, with 11 bases between. This CDR3 is 14 amino acids long. The germline CDR1 and CDR2 sequences are SGHNT and YENEEA.

The gene calls are TRBV28 and TRBJ2-1, with TRBD2 matching 9 bases. CDR3 length: 14 residues. Germline CDR1 reads MDHEN; CDR2 reads SYDVKM. V lost 5 bases, J lost 4 bases, and 3 bases stayed unmatched. The DNA of the CDR3 is TGTGCCAGCAGTCCTAGCGGGATTTACAATGAGCAGTTCTTC. Protein: CASSPSGIYNEQFF.